This T cell receptor (beta chain) was captured in a study of patients and donors after allogeneic stem cell transplantation. The CDR3 sequence is 17 residues long. Trimming cost V 6 bases and J 0 bases; bases outside gene matches: 8. CDR1 is MNHEY and CDR2 is SMNVEV in the germline V gene (reference sequence). TCRdb reanalysed the RT-PCR reads using MiXCR and keeps one entry per CDR3 protein. Of roughly 960,000 distinct CDR3 sequences listed, over 15% are singletons. The V and J genes are TRBV27 and TRBJ1-5, with 10 bases matching TRBD1. Sequenced sample: blood, either unsorted or a sorted T cell fraction (not recorded which). The sequence was collected from a human donor who was either an allogeneic HSCT recipient or a stem cell or donor lymphocyte infusion donor (not recorded which). It is not recorded whose cells these are; they may come from a transplant donor. The chain's CDR3 is CASSRTGGGYSNQPQHF. The CDR3, as DNA: TGTGCCAGCAGCCGGACAGGGGGTGGGTATAGCAATCAGCCCCAGCATTTT.